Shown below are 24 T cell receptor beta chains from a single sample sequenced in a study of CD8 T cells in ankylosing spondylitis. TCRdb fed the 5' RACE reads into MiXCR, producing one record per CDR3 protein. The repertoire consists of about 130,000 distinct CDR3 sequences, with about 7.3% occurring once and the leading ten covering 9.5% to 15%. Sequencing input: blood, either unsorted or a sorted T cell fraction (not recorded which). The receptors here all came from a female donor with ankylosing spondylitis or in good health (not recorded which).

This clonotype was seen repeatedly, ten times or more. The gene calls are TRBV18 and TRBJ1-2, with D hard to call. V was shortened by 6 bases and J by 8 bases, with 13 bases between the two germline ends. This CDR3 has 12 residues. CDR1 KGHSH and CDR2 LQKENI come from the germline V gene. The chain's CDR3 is CASSPQEGGYTF. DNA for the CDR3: TGTGCCAGCTCCCCGCAGGAGGGCGGCTACACCTTC.

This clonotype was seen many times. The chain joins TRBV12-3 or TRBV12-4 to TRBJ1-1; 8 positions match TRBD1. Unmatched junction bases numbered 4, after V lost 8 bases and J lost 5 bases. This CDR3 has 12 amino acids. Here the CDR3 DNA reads TGTGCCAGCCTGCAGGGGGCTACTGAAGCTTTCTTT. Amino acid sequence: CASLQGATEAFF.

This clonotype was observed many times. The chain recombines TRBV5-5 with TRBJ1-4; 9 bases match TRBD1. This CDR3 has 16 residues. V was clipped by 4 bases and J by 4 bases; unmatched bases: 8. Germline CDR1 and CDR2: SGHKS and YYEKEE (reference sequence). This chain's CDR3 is CASSQGQGTNNEKLFF. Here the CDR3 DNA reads TGTGCCAGCAGCCAGGGACAGGGTACAAATAATGAAAAACTGTTTTTT.

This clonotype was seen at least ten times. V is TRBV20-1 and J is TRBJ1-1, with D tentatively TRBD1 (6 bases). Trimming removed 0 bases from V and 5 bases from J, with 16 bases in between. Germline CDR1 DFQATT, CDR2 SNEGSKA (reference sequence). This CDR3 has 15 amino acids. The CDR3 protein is CSARESGAGATEAFF. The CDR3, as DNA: TGCAGTGCTAGAGAATCCGGTGCAGGGGCTACTGAAGCTTTCTTT.

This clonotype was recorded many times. The CDR3 nucleotides are TGTGCCAGCAGTTTAGGGGCAGCACCGTACGAGCAGTACTTC. This translates into CASSLGAAPYEQYF. The chain links TRBV27 to TRBJ2-7, with TRBD1 as a possible D gene (5 bases). V lost 2 bases, J lost 4 bases, and 12 bases lay in between. From germline, CDR1 is MNHEY and CDR2 SMNVEV (reference sequence). The CDR3 has 14 amino acids.

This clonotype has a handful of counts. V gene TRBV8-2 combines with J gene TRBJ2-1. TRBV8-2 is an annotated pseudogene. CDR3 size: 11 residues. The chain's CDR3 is CGSTSYNEQFF. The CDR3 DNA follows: TGTGGCAGTACATCATACAATGAGCAGTTCTTC.

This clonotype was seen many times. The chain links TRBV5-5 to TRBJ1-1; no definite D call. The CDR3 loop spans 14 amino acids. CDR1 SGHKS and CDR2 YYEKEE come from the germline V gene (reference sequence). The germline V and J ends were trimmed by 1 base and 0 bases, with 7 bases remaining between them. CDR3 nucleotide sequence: TGTGCCAGCAGCTTGATAGGAATGAACACTGAAGCTTTCTTT. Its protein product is CASSLIGMNTEAFF.

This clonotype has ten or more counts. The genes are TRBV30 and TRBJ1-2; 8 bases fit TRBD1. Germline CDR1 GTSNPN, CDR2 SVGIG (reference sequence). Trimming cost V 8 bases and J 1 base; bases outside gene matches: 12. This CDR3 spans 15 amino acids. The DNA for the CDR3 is TGTGCCCTATTTGATGGACAGGGATTTAACTATGGCTACACCTTC. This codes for CALFDGQGFNYGYTF.

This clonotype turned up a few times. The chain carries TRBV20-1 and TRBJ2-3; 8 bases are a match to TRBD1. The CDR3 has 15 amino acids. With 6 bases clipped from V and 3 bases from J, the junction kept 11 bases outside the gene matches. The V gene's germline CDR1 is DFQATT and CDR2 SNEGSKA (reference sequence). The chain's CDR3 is CSAAEGRGLTDTQYF. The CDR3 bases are TGCAGTGCCGCAGAGGGCAGGGGGCTTACAGATACGCAGTATTTT.

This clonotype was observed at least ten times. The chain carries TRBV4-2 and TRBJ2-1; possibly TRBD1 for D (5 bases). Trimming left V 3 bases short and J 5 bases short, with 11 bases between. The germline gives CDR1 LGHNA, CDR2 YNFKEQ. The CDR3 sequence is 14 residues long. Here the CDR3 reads CASSHLGANNEQFF. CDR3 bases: TGTGCCAGCAGCCACCTTGGGGCGAACAATGAGCAGTTCTTC.

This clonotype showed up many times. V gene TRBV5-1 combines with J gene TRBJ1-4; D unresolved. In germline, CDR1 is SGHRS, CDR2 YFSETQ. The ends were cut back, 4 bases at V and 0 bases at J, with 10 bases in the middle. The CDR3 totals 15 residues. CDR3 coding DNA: TGCGCCAGCAGCACCGACGGGTCAACTAATGAAAAACTGTTTTTT. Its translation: CASSTDGSTNEKLFF.

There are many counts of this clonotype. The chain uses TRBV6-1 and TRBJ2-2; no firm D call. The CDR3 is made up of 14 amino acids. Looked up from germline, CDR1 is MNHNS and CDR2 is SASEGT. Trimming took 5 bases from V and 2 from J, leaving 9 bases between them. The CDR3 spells CASSTSGNTGELFF. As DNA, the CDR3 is TGTGCCAGCAGTACCTCAGGAAACACCGGGGAGCTGTTTTTT.

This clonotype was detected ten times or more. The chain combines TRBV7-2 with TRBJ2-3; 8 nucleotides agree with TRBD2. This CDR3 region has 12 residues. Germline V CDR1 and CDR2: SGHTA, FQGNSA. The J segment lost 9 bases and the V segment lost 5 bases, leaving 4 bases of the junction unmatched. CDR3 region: CASSRTSITQYF. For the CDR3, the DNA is TGTGCCAGCAGCCGGACTAGCATCACGCAGTATTTT.

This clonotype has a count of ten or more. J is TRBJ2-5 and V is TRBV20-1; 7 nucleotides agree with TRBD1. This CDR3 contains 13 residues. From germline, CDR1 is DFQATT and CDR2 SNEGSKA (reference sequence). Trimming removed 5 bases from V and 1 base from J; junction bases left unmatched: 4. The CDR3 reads CSAPRDSQETQYF. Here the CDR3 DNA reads TGCAGTGCTCCCCGGGACAGCCAAGAGACCCAGTACTTC.

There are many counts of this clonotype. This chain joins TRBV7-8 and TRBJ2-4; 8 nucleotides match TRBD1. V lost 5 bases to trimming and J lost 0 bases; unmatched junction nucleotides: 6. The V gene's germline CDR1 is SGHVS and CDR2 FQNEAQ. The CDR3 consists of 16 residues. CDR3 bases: TGTGCCAGCAGCCCGGCCAGGGGGCGAGCCAAAAACATTCAGTACTTC. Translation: CASSPARGRAKNIQYF.

This CDR3 reads CASSKMTGPDQPQHF. The CDR3 DNA reads TGCGCCAGCAGCAAAATGACAGGGCCCGATCAGCCCCAGCATTTT. The chain links TRBV5-1 to TRBJ1-5, with 7 positions matching TRBD1. CDR1 SGHRS and CDR2 YFSETQ come from the germline V gene. This CDR3 contains 15 residues. The J segment lost 5 bases and the V segment lost 4 bases, leaving 9 bases of the junction unmatched.

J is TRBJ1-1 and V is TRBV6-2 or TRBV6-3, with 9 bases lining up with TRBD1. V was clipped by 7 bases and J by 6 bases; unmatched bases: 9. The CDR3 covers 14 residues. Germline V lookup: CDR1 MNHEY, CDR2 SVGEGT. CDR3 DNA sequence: TGTGCCAGCATACCAGGACAGGGGCGGGCTGAAGCTTTCTTT. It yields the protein CASIPGQGRAEAFF.

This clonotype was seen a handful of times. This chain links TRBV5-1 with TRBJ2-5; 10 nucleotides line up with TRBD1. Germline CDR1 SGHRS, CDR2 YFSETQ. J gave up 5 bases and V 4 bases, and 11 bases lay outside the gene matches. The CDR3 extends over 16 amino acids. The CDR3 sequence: CASSTTTGTGEETQYF. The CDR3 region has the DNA TGCGCCAGCAGCACAACCACCGGGACAGGGGAGGAGACCCAGTACTTC.

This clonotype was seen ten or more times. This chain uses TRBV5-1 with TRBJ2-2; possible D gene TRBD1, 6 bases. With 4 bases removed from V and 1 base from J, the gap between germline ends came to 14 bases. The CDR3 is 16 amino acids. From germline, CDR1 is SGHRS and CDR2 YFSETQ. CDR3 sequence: CASSRDMAGNTGELFF. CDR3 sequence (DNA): TGCGCCAGCAGCAGGGACATGGCAGGGAACACCGGGGAGCTGTTTTTT.

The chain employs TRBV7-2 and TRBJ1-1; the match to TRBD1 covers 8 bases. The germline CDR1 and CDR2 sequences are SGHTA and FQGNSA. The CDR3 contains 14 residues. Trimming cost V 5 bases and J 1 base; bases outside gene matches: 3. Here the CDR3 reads CTSSPGQGNTEAFF. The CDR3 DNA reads TGTACCAGCAGCCCCGGACAGGGGAACACTGAAGCTTTCTTT.

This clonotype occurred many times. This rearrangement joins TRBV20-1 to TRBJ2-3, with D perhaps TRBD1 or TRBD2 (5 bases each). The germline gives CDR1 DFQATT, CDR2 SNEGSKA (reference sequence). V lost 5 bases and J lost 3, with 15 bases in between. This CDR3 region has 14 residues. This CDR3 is CSALGPIRTDTQYF. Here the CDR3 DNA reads TGCAGTGCTCTGGGACCGATCAGAACAGATACGCAGTATTTT.

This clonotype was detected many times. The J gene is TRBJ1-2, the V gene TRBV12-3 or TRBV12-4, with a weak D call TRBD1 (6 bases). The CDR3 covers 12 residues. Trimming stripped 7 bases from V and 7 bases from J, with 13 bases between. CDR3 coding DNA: TGTGCCAGCACCCAGGGGTCGACTGGCTACACCTTC. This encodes CASTQGSTGYTF.

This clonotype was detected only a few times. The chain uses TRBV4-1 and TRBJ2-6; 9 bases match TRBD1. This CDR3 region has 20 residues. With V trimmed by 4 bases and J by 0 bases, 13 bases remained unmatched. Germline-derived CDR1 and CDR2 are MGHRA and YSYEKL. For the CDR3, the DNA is TGCGCCAGCAGCCTTAGAGGGGGACAGGGTGGGAGCTCTGGGGCCAACGTCCTGACTTTC. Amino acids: CASSLRGGQGGSSGANVLTF.

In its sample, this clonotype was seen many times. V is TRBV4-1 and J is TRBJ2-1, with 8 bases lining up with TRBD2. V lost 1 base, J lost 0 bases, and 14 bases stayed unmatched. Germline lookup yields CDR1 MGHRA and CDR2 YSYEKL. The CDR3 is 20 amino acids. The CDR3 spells CASSQVRWAGGTSSYNEQFF. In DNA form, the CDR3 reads TGCGCCAGCAGCCAAGTTAGGTGGGCGGGGGGCACGAGCTCCTACAATGAGCAGTTCTTC.